The clone carrying this T cell receptor (beta chain) was picked up a small number of times. The data originate from a study of blood T cells in healthy people across ages. It was with a sample-barcoded 5' primer and a J-beta primer mix that a second PCR of about 6 to 11 cycles was run. TCRdb fed the 5' RACE reads into MiXCR, producing one record per CDR3 protein. The data show about 320,000 distinct CDR3 sequences, with less than 30% seen just once and 29% held by the top ten. The CDR3 has 15 residues. The junction had 8 bases not matched to a gene; V was cut back by 4 bases and J by 7 bases. CDR1 and CDR2 (germline): MNHNS, SASEGT.

Sequencing was carried out using blood. The chain employs TRBV6-1 and TRBJ2-1, with TRBD2 matching over 9 bases. The receptor was isolated from a woman in her seventies in good health. CDR3 nucleotide sequence: TGTGCCAGCAGTGGTCTAGCGGGAAATAGAAATGAGCAGTTCTTC. This encodes CASSGLAGNRNEQFF.